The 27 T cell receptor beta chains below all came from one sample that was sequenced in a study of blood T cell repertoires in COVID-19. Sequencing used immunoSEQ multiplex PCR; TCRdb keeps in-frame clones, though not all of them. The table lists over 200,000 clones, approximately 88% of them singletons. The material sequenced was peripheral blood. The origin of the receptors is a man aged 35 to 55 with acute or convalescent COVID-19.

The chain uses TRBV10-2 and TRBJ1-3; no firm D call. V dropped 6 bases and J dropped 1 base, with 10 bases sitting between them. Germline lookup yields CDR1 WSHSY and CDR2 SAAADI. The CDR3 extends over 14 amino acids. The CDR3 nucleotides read TGCGCCAGCAGGGCGGGAACTTCTGGAAACACCATATATTTT. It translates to CASRAGTSGNTIYF.

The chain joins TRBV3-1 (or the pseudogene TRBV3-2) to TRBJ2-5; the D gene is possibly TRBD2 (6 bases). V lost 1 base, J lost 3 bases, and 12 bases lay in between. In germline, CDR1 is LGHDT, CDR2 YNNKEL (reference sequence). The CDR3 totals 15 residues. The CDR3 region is CASSQAGVREETQYF. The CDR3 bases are TGTGCCAGCAGCCAAGCGGGGGTTAGGGAAGAGACCCAGTACTTC.

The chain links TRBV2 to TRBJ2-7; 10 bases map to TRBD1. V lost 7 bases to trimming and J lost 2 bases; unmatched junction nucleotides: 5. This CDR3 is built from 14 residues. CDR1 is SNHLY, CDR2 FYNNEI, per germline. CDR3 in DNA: TGTGCCAGCAAAAAGACAGGGGGCCCCTACGAGCAGTACTTC. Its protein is CASKKTGGPYEQYF.

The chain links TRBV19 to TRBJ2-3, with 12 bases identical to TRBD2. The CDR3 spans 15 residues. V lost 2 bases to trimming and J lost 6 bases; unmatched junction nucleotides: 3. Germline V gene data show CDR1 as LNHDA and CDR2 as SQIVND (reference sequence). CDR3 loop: CASSIRLAGADTQYF. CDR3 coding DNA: TGTGCCAGTAGTATAAGACTAGCGGGAGCTGATACGCAGTATTTT. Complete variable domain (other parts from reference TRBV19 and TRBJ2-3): DGGITQSPKYLFRKEGQNVTLSCEQNLNHDAMYWYRQDPGQGLRLIYYSQIVNDFQKGDIAEGYSVSREKKESFPLTVTSAQKNPTAFYLCASSIRLAGADTQYFGPGTRLTVL.

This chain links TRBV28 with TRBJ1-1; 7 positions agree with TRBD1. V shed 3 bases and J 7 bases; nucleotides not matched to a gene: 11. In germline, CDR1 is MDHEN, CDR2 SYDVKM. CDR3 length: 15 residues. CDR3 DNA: TGTGCCAGCAGTTTGAGACAGGGTATCGGTTTTGAAGCTTTCTTT. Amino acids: CASSLRQGIGFEAFF. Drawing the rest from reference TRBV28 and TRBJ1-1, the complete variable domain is DVKVTQSSRYLVKRTGEKVFLECVQDMDHENMFWYRQDPGLGLRLIYFSYDVKMKEKGDIPEGYSVSREKKERFSLILESASTNQTSMYLCASSLRQGIGFEAFFGQGTRLTVV.

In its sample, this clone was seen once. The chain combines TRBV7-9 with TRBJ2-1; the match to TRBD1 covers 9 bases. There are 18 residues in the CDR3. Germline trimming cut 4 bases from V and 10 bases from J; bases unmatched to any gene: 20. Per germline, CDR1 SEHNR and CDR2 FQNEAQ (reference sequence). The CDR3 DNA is TGTGCCAGCAGCTCGGGACAGGGTATCGGAAGACCTCTGTACGAGCAGTTCTTC. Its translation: CASSSGQGIGRPLYEQFF.

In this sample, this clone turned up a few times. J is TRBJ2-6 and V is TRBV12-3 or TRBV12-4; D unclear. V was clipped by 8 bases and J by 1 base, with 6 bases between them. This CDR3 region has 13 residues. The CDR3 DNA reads TGTGCCAGCGCGGAATCTGGGGCCAACGTCCTGACTTTC. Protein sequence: CASAESGANVLTF.

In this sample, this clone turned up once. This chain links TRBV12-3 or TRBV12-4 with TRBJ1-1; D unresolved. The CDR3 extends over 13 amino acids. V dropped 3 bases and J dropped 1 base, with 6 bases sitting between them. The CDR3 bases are TGTGCCAGCAGTTTCGACAAGAACACTGAAGCTTTCTTT. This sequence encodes CASSFDKNTEAFF.

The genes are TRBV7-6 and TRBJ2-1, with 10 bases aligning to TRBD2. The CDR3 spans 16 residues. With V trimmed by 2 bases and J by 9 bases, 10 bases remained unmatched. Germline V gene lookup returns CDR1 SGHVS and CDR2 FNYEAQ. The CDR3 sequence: CASSLYEASGSPEQFF. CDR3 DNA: TGTGCCAGCAGCTTATACGAGGCTAGCGGGAGCCCTGAGCAGTTCTTC.

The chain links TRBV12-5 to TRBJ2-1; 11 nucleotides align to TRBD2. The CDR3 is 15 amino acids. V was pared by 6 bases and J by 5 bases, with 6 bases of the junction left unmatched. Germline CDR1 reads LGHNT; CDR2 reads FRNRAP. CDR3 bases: TGTGCTAGTGGCCCGGGACTAGCGGTCCACAATGAGCAGTTCTTC. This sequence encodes CASGPGLAVHNEQFF.

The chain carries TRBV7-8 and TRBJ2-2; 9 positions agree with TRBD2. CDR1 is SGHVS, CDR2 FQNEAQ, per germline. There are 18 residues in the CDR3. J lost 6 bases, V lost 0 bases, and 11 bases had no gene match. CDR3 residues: CASSLAVWREGQPGELFF. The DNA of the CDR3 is TGTGCCAGCAGCTTAGCGGTTTGGCGGGAGGGCCAACCCGGGGAGCTGTTTTTT.

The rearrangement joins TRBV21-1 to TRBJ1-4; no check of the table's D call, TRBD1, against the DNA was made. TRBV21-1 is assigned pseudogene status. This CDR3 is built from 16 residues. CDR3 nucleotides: TGTGCCAGCAGCAGACGGGACAGACCGAAGGGGGAAAAACTGTTTTTT. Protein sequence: CASSRRDRPKGEKLFF.

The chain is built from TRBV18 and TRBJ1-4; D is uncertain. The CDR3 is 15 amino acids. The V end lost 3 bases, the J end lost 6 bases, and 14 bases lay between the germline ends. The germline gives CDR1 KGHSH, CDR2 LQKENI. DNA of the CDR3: TGTGCCAGCTCACCTTCTAGGGCGGGAGATGAAAAACTGTTTTTT. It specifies CASSPSRAGDEKLFF. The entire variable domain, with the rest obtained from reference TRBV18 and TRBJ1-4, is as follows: NAGVMQNPRHLVRRRGQEARLRCSPMKGHSHVYWYRQLPEEGLKFMVYLQKENIIDESGMPKERFSAEFPKEGPSILRIQQVVRGDSAAYFCASSPSRAGDEKLFFGSGTQLSVL.

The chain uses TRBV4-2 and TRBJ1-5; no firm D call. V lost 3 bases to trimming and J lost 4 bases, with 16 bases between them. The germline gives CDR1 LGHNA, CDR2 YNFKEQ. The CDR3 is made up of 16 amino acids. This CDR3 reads CASSQTGRSWNQPQHF. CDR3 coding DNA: TGTGCCAGCAGCCAGACGGGGAGAAGTTGGAATCAGCCCCAGCATTTT.

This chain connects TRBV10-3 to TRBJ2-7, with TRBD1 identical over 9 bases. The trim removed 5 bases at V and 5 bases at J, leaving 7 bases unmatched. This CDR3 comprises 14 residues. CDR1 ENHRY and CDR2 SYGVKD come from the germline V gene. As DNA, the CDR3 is TGTGCCATCAGTCCCCCGGGACAGGGTAACGAGCAGTACTTC. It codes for CAISPPGQGNEQYF.

CDR3 nucleotide sequence: TGTGCCAGCAGCCGAATCAGGGAGGGTGAAGCTTTCTTT. Its protein product is CASSRIREGEAFF. The rearrangement joins TRBV14 to TRBJ1-1; a weak D match, TRBD1 (5 bases). This CDR3 is 13 amino acids long. The germline V gene encodes CDR1 SGHDN and CDR2 FVKESK. Trimming shortened V by 4 bases and J by 7 bases, and 13 bases separated the two germline ends.

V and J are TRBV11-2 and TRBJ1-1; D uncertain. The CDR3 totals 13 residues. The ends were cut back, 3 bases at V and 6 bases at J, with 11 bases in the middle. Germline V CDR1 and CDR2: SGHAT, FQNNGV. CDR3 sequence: CASSLWNRPEAFF. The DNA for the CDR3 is TGTGCCAGCAGCTTGTGGAACAGACCTGAAGCTTTCTTT.

CDR3 region: CASSIPKGPGPGADTQYF. Here the CDR3 DNA reads TGTGCCAGTAGTATACCCAAGGGACCGGGTCCGGGGGCAGATACGCAGTATTTT. This chain links TRBV19 with TRBJ2-3; possibly TRBD2 for D (6 bases). Germline CDR1 LNHDA, CDR2 SQIVND (reference sequence). The V gene lost 2 bases and the J gene lost 4 bases, with 22 bases spanning the gap. This CDR3 is built from 18 residues.

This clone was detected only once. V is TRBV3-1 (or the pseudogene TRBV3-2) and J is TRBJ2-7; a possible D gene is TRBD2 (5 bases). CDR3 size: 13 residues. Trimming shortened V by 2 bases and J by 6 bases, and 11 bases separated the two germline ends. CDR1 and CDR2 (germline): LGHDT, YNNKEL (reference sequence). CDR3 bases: TGTGCCAGCAGCCAATCTATAGCGTCCGAGCAGTACTTC. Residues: CASSQSIASEQYF.

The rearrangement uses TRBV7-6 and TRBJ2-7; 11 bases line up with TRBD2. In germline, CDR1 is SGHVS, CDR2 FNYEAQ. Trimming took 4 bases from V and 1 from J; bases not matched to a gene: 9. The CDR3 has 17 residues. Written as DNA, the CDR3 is TGTGCCAGCAGCTCACGACTAGCGGGACTAAAATCCTACGAGCAGTACTTC. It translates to CASSSRLAGLKSYEQYF.

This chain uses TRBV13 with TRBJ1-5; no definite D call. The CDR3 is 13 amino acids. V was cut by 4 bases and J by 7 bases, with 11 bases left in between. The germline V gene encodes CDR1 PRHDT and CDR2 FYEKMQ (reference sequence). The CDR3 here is CASSYGMGQPQHF. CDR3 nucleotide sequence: TGTGCCAGCAGCTACGGGATGGGGCAGCCCCAGCATTTT.

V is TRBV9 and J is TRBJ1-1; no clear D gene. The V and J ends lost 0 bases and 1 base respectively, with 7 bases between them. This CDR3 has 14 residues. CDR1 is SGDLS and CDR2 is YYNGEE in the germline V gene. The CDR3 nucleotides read TGTGCCAGCAGCGTAGCTTCGGGGAACACTGAAGCTTTCTTT. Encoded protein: CASSVASGNTEAFF.

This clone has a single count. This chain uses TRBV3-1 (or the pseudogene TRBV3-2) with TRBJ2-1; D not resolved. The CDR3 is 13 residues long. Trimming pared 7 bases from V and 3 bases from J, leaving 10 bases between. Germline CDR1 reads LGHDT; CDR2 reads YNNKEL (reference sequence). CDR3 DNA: TGTGCCAGCACTTCGAGCGTCTACAATGAGCAGTTCTTC. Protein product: CASTSSVYNEQFF.

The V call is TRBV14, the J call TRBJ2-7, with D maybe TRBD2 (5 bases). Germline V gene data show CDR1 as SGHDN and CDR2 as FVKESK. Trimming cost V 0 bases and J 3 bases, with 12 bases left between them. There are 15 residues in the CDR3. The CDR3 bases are TGTGCCAGCAGCCAAGAAGCGGCAGCCCGCTACGAGCAGTACTTC. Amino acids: CASSQEAAARYEQYF. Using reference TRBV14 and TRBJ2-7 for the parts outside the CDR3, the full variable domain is EAGVTQFPSHSVIEKGQTVTLRCDPISGHDNLYWYRRVMGKEIKFLLHFVKESKQDESGMPNNRFLAERTGGTYSTLKVQPAELEDSGVYFCASSQEAAARYEQYFGPGTRLTVT.

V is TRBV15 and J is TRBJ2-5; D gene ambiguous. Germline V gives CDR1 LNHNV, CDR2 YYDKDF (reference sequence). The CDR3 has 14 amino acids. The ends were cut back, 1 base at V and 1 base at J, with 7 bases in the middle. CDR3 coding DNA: TGTGCCACCAGCAGAGCCGTGAGCCAAGAGACCCAGTACTTC. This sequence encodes CATSRAVSQETQYF.

This CDR3 reads CASSEAREGLETQYF. CDR3 nucleotide sequence: TGTGCCAGCAGTGAAGCTAGGGAGGGGTTGGAGACCCAGTACTTC. The V gene is TRBV2, the J gene TRBJ2-5; 7 bases map to TRBD2. Looked up from germline, CDR1 is SNHLY and CDR2 is FYNNEI. V lost 0 bases, J lost 5 bases, and 6 bases stayed unmatched. The CDR3 runs to 15 residues.

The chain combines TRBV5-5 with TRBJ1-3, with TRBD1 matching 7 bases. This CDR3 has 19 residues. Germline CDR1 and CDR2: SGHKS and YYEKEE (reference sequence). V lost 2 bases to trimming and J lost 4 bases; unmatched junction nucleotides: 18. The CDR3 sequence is CASSFDIIRIGGGGNTIYF. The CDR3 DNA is TGTGCCAGCAGCTTTGATATAATCCGGATAGGGGGCGGAGGAAACACCATATATTTT.